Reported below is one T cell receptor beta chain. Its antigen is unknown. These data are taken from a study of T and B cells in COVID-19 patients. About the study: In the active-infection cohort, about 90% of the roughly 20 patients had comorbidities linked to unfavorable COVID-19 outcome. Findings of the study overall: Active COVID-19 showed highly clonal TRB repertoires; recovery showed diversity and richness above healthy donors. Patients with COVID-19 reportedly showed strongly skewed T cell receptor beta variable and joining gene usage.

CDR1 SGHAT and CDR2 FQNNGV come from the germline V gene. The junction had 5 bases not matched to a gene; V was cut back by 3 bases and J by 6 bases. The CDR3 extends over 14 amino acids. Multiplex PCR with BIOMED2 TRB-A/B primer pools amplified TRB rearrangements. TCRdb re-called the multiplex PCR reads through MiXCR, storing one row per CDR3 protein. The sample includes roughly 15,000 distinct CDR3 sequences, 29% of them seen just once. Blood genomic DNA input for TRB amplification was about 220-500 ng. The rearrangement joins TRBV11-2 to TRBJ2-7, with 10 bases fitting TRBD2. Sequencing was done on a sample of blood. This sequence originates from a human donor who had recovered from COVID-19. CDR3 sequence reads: CASSFSGRAPEQYF. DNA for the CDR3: TGTGCCAGCAGCTTCAGCGGGAGGGCCCCCGAGCAGTACTTC.